A single sample is the source of the 6 T cell receptor beta chains below, sequenced in a study of HIV-infected patients and healthy controls (dated by TCRdb to the mid-2010s). Libraries were prepared through 5' RACE. Sequencing took place on an Illumina MiSeq. The raw public data were reprocessed by TCRdb itself: fastp quality trimming at Q25, MiXCR clonotype calling, in-frame beta chains only. Every distinct CDR3 protein forms one entry, paired with its most common genes and DNA. Within this sample are around 18,000 distinct CDR3 sequences, with about 15% of them counted one time only. The ten most abundant clones make up 20% to 25% of the sample. Source material: CD8+ T cells from blood. The receptors derive from a human donor in good health.

On this clonotype itself: Since a much larger clone is just one base distant, this may be a read error. This sequence joins TRBV20-1 and TRBJ2-5; 13 bases align to TRBD2. The CDR3 has 15 residues. Germline assignment: CDR1 DFQATT and CDR2 SNEGSKA (reference sequence). J lost 5 bases, V lost 6 bases, and 9 bases had no gene match. Written as DNA, the CDR3 is TGCAGTGCCCCCGGACTAGCGGGGGAGGAGGAGACCCAGTACTTC. It codes for CSAPGLAGEEETQYF.

The chain recombines TRBV15 with TRBJ2-3; TRBD2 agrees at 8 bases. Trimming at V came to 1 base and at J to 7 bases, leaving 13 bases not matched to a gene. The CDR3 spans 17 residues. Germline V CDR1 and CDR2: LNHNV, YYDKDF (reference sequence). CDR3 sequence reads: CATSRARGRLANYTQYF. The CDR3 DNA is TGTGCCACCAGCAGAGCCCGGGGCCGACTAGCGAATTATACGCAGTATTTT.

This clonotype was detected many times. This chain connects TRBV6-2 or TRBV6-3 to TRBJ2-5, with TRBD2 as a possible D gene (6 bases). Germline-derived CDR1 and CDR2 are MNHEY and SVGEGT. The ends were cut back, 4 bases at V and 5 bases at J, with 17 bases in the middle. The CDR3 is 15 amino acids. The CDR3 nucleotides read TGTGCCAGCAGTTCGGCTAGCGTTGATACGGAGACCCAGTACTTC. This sequence encodes CASSSASVDTETQYF.

This clonotype has just a few counts. The chain combines TRBV2 with TRBJ2-7, with a weak D call TRBD1 (5 bases). Germline CDR1 SNHLY, CDR2 FYNNEI. V lost 6 bases to trimming and J lost 1 base, with 13 bases between them. The CDR3 spans 14 residues. The CDR3 spells CASSLQDASYEQYF. CDR3 nucleotides: TGTGCCAGCAGCCTACAGGATGCATCCTACGAGCAGTACTTC.

The rearrangement links TRBV6-1 to TRBJ1-2, with D perhaps TRBD1 (5 bases). The germline CDR1 and CDR2 sequences are MNHNS and SASEGT. V was shortened by 2 bases and J by 7 bases, with 17 bases between the two germline ends. The CDR3 runs to 15 residues. In DNA, the CDR3 is TGTGCCAGCAGTGAATCGGCAGGGAGTTCCGGTGGCTACACCTTC. Amino acid sequence: CASSESAGSSGGYTF.

This clonotype was detected ten times or more. The chain is built from TRBV20-1 and TRBJ2-7; D is unclear. The V and J ends lost 2 bases and 4 bases respectively, with 12 bases between them. This CDR3 comprises 13 residues. Germline CDR1 reads DFQATT; CDR2 reads SNEGSKA (reference sequence). The chain's CDR3 is CSARSGDRYEQYF. CDR3 bases: TGCAGTGCTAGAAGTGGGGATAGGTACGAGCAGTACTTC.